The clone carrying this T cell receptor beta chain appeared a single time. What it binds is not known. Use of 60 Vbeta and 13 Jbeta primers characterized the PCR. TCRdb keeps only in-frame clones here, not all; method: immunoSEQ multiplex PCR. The data show under 55,000 clones, around 80% seen once. These data originate in a study of cytomegalovirus exposure and HLA in healthy donors. Study at large: Most donors, about 77% of more than 300 genotyped, fell in the Caucasian-associated ancestry cluster.

General observations from the study: A later analysis appeared to link common viral pathogens to several of the most significant clusters. Likely technical artifact: a cluster of highly shared sequence variants.

The source of this sequence is a man aged 30 to 39 in good health and CMV-seropositive. The sample was PBMCs.

The CDR3 DNA reads TGTGCCAGTAGAAGGGGAGGCGAGCAGTACTTC. Amino acids: CASRRGGEQYF. V usage is TRBV19 and J usage is TRBJ2-7; D is possibly TRBD2 (6 bases). The germline CDR1 and CDR2 sequences are LNHDA and SQIVND (reference sequence). The V and J ends lost 6 bases and 6 bases respectively, with 9 bases between them. The CDR3 runs to 11 residues.